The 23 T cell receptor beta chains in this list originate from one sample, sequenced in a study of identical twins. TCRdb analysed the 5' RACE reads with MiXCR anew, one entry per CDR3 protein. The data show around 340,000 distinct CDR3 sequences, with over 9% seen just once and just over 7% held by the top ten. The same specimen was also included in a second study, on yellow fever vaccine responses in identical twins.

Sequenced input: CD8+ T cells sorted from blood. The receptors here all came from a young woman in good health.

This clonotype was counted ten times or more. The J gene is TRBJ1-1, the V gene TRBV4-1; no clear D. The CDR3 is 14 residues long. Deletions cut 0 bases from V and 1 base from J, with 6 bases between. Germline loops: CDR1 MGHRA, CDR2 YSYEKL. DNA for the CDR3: TGCGCCAGCAGCCAAGAGGGCGGGAACACTGAAGCTTTCTTT. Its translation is CASSQEGGNTEAFF.

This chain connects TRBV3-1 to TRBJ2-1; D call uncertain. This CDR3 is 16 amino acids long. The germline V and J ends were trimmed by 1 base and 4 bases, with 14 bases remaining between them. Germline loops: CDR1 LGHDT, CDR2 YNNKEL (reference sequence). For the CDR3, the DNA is TGTGCCAGCAGCCAAGTTGTTTCGTACCTGTACAATGAGCAGTTCTTC. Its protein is CASSQVVSYLYNEQFF.

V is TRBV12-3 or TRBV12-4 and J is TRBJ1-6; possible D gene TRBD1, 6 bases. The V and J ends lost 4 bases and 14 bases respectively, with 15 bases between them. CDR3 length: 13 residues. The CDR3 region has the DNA TGTGCCAGCAGTTCCGTAACCACAGGGTCCCTCCACTTT. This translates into CASSSVTTGSLHF.

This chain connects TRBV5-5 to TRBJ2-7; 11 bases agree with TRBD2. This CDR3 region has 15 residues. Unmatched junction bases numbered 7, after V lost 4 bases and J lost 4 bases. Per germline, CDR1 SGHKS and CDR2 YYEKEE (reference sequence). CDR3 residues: CASSPWTSGFYEQYF. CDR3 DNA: TGTGCCAGCAGCCCATGGACTAGCGGGTTTTACGAGCAGTACTTC.

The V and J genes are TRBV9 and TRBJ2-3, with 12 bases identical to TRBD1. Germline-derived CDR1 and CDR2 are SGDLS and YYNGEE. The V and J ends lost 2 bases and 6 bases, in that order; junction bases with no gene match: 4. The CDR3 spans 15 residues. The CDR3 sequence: CASSVWGQGADTQYF. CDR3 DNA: TGTGCCAGCAGCGTTTGGGGACAGGGGGCTGATACGCAGTATTTT.

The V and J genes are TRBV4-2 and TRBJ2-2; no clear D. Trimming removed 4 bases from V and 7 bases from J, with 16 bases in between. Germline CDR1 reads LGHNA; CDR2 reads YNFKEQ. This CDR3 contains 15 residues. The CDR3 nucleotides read TGTGCCAGCAGCCCCCCTCCGGCAGTCGTCGGGGAGCTGTTTTTT. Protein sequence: CASSPPPAVVGELFF.

The CDR3 sequence is CASSLLYGSTDTQYF. DNA for the CDR3: TGTGCCAGCAGTTTACTTTATGGGAGCACAGATACGCAGTATTTT. J is TRBJ2-3 and V is TRBV27; D is ambiguous. Germline V CDR1 and CDR2: MNHEY, SMNVEV (reference sequence). This CDR3 is built from 15 residues. The ends were cut back, 2 bases at V and 0 bases at J, with 9 bases in the middle.

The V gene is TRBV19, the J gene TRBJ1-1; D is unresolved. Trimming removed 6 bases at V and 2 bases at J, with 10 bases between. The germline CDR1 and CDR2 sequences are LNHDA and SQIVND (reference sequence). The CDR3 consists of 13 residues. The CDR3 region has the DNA TGTGCCAGTAGGATGGGCGGAAACACTGAAGCTTTCTTT. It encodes CASRMGGNTEAFF.

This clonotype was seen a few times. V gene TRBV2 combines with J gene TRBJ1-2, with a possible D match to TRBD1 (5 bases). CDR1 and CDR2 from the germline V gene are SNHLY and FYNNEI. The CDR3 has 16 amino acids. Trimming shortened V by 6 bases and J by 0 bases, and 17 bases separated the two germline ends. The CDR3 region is CASSDRDSPSNYGYTF. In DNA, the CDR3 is TGTGCCAGCAGCGACCGGGACTCCCCCTCTAACTATGGCTACACCTTC.

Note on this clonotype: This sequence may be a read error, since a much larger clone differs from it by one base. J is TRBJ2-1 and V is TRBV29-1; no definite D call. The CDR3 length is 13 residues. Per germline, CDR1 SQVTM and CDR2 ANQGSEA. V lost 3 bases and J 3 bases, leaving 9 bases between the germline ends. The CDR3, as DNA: TGCAGCGTTGAGGCAGGTGTCTACAATGAGCAGTTCTTC. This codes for CSVEAGVYNEQFF.

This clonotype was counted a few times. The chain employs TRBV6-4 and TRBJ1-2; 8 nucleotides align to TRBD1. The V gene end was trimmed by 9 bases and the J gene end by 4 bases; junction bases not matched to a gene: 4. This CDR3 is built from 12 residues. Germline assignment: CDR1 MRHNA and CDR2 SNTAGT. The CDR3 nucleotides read TGTGCCAGTCCACAGGGGGGCTATGGCTACACCTTC. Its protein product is CASPQGGYGYTF.

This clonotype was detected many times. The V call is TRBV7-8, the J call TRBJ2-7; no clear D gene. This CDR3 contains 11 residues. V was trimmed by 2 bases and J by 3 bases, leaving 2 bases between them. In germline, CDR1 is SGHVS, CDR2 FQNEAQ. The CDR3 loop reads CASSLSYEQYV. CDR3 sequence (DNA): TGTGCCAGCAGCTTAAGCTACGAGCAGTACGTC.

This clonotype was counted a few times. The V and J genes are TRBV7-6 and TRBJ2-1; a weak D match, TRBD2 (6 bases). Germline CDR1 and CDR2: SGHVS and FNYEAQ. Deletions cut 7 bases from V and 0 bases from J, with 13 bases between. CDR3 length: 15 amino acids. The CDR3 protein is CASTSAGISYNEQFF. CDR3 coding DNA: TGTGCCAGCACCAGTGCGGGGATCTCCTACAATGAGCAGTTCTTC.

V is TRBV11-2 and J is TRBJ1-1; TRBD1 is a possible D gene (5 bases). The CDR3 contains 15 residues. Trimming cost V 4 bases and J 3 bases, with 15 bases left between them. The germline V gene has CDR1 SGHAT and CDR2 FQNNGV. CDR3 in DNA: TGTGCCAGCAGCTCCCCGACTGGGGGGGACACTGAAGCTTTCTTT. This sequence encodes CASSSPTGGDTEAFF.

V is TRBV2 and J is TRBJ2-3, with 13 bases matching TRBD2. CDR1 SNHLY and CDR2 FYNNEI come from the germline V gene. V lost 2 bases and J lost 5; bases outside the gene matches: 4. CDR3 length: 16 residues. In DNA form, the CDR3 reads TGTGCCAGCAGTGAAACTAGCGGGAGGGGTAGAGATACGCAGTATTTT. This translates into CASSETSGRGRDTQYF.

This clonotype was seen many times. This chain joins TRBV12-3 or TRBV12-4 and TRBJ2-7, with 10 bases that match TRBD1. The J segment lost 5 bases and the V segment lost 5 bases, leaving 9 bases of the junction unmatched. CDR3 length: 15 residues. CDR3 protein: CASSPTGTGVNEQYF. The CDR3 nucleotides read TGTGCCAGCAGTCCTACCGGGACAGGGGTGAACGAGCAGTACTTC.

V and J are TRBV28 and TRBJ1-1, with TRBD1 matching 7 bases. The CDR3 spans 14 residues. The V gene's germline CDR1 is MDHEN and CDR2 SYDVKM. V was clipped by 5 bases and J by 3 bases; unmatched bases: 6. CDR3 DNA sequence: TGTGCCAGCAGTATGACAGGGACGTACACTGAAGCTTTCTTT. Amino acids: CASSMTGTYTEAFF.

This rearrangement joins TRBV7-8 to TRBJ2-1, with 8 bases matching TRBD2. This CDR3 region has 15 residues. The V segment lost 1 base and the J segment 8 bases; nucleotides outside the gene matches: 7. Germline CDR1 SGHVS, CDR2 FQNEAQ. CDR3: CASSLVASGFYEQFF. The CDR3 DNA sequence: TGTGCCAGCAGCTTAGTTGCTAGCGGGTTCTATGAGCAGTTCTTC.

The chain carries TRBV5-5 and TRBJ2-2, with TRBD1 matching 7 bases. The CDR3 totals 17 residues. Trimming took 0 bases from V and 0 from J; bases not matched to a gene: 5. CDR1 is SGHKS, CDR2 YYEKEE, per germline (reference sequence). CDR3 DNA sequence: TGTGCCAGCAGCTTGGGGCCCGGGACAGCGAACACCGGGGAGCTGTTTTTT. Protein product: CASSLGPGTANTGELFF.

CDR3 sequence: CANPGSPYEQYF. CDR3 sequence (DNA): TGTGCCAATCCGGGTAGCCCCTACGAGCAGTACTTC. J is TRBJ2-7 and V is TRBV14, with D uncertain. CDR1 SGHDN and CDR2 FVKESK come from the germline V gene. The CDR3 runs to 12 residues. V was clipped by 10 bases and J by 2 bases, with 12 bases between them.

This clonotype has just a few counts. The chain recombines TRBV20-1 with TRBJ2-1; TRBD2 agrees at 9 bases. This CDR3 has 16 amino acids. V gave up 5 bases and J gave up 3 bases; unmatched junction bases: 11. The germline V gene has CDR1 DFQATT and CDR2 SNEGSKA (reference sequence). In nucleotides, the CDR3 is TGCAGTGCTGGGATTGAGAGCGGGAGGAGCTACAATGAGCAGTTCTTC. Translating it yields CSAGIESGRSYNEQFF.

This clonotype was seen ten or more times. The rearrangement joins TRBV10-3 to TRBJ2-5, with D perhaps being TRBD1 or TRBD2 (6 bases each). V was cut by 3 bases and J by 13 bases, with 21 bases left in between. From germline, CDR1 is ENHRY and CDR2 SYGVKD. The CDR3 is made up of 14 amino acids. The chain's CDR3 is CAISDEKTAGGPYF. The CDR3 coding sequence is TGTGCCATCAGTGATGAAAAAACCGCCGGGGGCCCGTACTTC.

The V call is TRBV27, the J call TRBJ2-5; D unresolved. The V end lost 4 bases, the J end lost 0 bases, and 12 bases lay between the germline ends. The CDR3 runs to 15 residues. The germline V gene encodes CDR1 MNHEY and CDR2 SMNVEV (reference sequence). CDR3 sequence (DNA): TGTGCCAGCAGTTATCGGGCCCGGTACCAAGAGACCCAGTACTTC. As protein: CASSYRARYQETQYF.